By share, the clone carrying this TCR beta chain counts as large. Its antigen remains unidentified. Gene names are the mouse ones. The read ends 1 residue early relative to the CDR3; the germline J gene fills the gap. Trimming pared 2 bases from V and 0 bases from J, leaving 7 bases between. The CDR3 extends over 14 amino acids. Germline CDR1 and CDR2: FNHDT and SITEND (reference sequence). As for time point: mouse harvest day 14 after allogeneic transplant. Each mouse received 10^7 T-cell-depleted marrow cells plus 10^6 splenic CD5+ T cells by tail vein. Mice had MHC-mismatched B6 into BALB/c GVHD, sampled day 7 or 14. The entry originates in a study of tissue T cells after allogeneic stem cell transplantation. Sequenced by immunoSEQ multiplex PCR; TCRdb stores in-frame clones only, minus some. Of under 6,000 clones listed, about 30% were seen once; the top ten hold approximately 10%. General study results and limits: Anatomically similar tissues had similar TCR repertoires within each patient. Tissue-detected TCR repertoire was only partly captured by blood and spleen T cells. Sampling depth was limited, and the cohort was small and clinically varied.

This rearrangement joins TRBV19 to TRBJ2-3; D remains unclear. The clonotype comes from a female BALB/c mouse given C57BL/6 T cells with graft-versus-host disease after an allogeneic hematopoietic cell transplant. The source material was skin. The CDR3 loop is CASSMLGSAETLYF. The DNA read from the CDR3 is TGTGCCAGCAGTATGTTGGGCAGTGCAGAAACGCTGTAT.